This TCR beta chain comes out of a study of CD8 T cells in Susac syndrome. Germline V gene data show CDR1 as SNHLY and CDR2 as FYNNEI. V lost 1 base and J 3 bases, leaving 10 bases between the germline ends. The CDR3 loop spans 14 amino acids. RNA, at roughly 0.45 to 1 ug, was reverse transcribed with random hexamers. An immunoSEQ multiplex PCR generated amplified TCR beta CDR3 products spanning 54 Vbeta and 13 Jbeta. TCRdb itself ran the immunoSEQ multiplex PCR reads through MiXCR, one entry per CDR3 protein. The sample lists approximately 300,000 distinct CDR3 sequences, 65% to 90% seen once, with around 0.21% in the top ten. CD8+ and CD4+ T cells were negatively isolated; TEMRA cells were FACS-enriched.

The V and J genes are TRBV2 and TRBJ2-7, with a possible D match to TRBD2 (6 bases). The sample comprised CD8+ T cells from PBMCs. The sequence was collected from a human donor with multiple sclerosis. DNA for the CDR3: TGTGCCAGCAGTGAAGACGGGAGTGGCTACGAGCAGTACTTC. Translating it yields CASSEDGSGYEQYF.